The 15 T cell receptor beta chains presented below share a single source sample, sequenced in a study of blood T cell repertoires in COVID-19. Data came from immunoSEQ multiplex PCR; TCRdb stores just in-frame clones and leaves some out. The profile shows about 110,000 clones, less than 85% of them singletons. The sample was peripheral blood. These receptors all come from a woman aged 60 to 75 with acute or convalescent COVID-19.

The rearrangement joins TRBV21-1 to TRBJ1-1; the table's D call, TRBD1, was not checked against the DNA. TRBV21-1 is tagged as a pseudogene. This CDR3 has 16 amino acids. The CDR3 DNA is TGTGCCAGCAGCAAAGCGGGGACAACTATGAACACTGAAGCTTTCTTT. Protein sequence: CASSKAGTTMNTEAFF.

The chain combines TRBV18 with TRBJ1-2; D call uncertain. Germline loops: CDR1 KGHSH, CDR2 LQKENI. The germline V and J ends were trimmed by 4 bases and 4 bases, with 10 bases remaining between them. CDR3 length: 13 residues. Here the CDR3 reads CASSRDPGYGYTF. The CDR3, as DNA: TGTGCCAGCTCACGCGATCCCGGCTATGGCTACACCTTC.

The chain carries TRBV24-1 and TRBJ2-1; 14 positions agree with TRBD2. The V segment lost 5 bases and the J segment 0 bases; nucleotides outside the gene matches: 11. Germline V gene data show CDR1 as KGHDR and CDR2 as SFDVKD. This CDR3 comprises 20 residues. The CDR3 region is CATSAPPGTSGRHSYNEQFF. CDR3 coding DNA: TGTGCCACCAGTGCTCCTCCCGGGACTAGCGGGAGACACTCCTACAATGAGCAGTTCTTC.

The rearrangement uses TRBV6-2 or TRBV6-3 and TRBJ2-7; 9 bases are a match to TRBD1. The CDR3 totals 15 residues. In germline, CDR1 is MNHEY, CDR2 SVGEGT. Unmatched junction bases numbered 8, after V lost 5 bases and J lost 3 bases. CDR3 sequence reads: CASSLTGTGNYEQYF. DNA of the CDR3: TGTGCCAGCAGTCTAACCGGGACAGGGAACTACGAGCAGTACTTC.

The V call is TRBV6-5, the J call TRBJ1-5, with TRBD1 matching over 8 bases. Trimming took 8 bases from V and 10 from J; bases not matched to a gene: 13. The CDR3 runs to 14 residues. Germline V gene sequence: CDR1 MNHEY, CDR2 SVGAGI. Here the CDR3 DNA reads TGTGCCAGCGGGCTCCGACAGGGGACTCGACCCCAGCATTTT. It is translated as CASGLRQGTRPQHF.

V gene TRBV4-1 combines with J gene TRBJ1-2, with 7 bases aligning to TRBD1. V lost 3 bases, J lost 8 bases, and 15 bases stayed unmatched. Germline loops: CDR1 MGHRA, CDR2 YSYEKL. The CDR3 totals 16 residues. The CDR3 sequence is CASSHTTGRGWEGYTF. The DNA of the CDR3 is TGCGCCAGCAGCCACACCACCGGCAGGGGGTGGGAAGGCTACACCTTC.

The chain links TRBV6-6 to TRBJ1-2, with D possibly being TRBD1 (6 bases). The CDR3 spans 15 residues. The V end lost 9 bases, the J end lost 1 base, and 18 bases lay between the germline ends. CDR1 MNHNY and CDR2 SVGAGI come from the germline V gene (reference sequence). CDR3 residues: CASHPRTENNYGYTF. For the CDR3, the DNA is TGTGCCAGTCACCCGCGGACAGAGAATAACTATGGCTACACCTTC.

The chain couples TRBV6-6 to TRBJ1-3, with D uncertain. The germline V gene encodes CDR1 MNHNY and CDR2 SVGAGI (reference sequence). The CDR3 is 14 residues long. The ends were cut back, 5 bases at V and 1 base at J, with 9 bases in the middle. The CDR3 here is CASSRAVSGNTIYF. The CDR3, as DNA: TGTGCCAGCAGTAGAGCTGTATCTGGAAACACCATATATTTT.

This clone was found once. This chain links TRBV19 with TRBJ1-5; D perhaps matches TRBD1 (5 bases). The germline CDR1 and CDR2 sequences are LNHDA and SQIVND (reference sequence). The CDR3 runs to 17 residues. Trimming pared 0 bases from V and 0 bases from J, leaving 12 bases between. In nucleotides, the CDR3 is TGTGCCAGTAGTATAGATTTGGCAGGGATTAGCAATCAGCCCCAGCATTTT. It specifies CASSIDLAGISNQPQHF.

The rearrangement joins TRBV18 to TRBJ1-2, with 9 nucleotides matching TRBD1. CDR1 is KGHSH and CDR2 is LQKENI in the germline V gene. The CDR3 runs to 15 residues. After removal of 3 bases from V and 4 bases from J, the junction contained 6 bases not matched to a gene. Here the CDR3 reads CASSPDRGEIYGYTF. The DNA for the CDR3 is TGTGCCAGCTCACCTGACAGGGGGGAGATCTATGGCTACACCTTC. Looking up the rest from reference TRBV18 and TRBJ1-2 gives the full variable domain: NAGVMQNPRHLVRRRGQEARLRCSPMKGHSHVYWYRQLPEEGLKFMVYLQKENIIDESGMPKERFSAEFPKEGPSILRIQQVVRGDSAAYFCASSPDRGEIYGYTFGSGTRLTVV.

The chain combines TRBV6-5 with TRBJ1-1; D is ambiguous. The germline V gene has CDR1 MNHEY and CDR2 SVGAGI. The CDR3 runs 13 residues. The ends were cut back, 5 bases at V and 2 bases at J, with 9 bases in the middle. The chain's CDR3 is CASSKQPNTEAFF. CDR3 nucleotide sequence: TGTGCCAGCAGTAAACAGCCTAACACTGAAGCTTTCTTT.

This clone was seen just once. The chain couples TRBV19 to TRBJ2-7; D not certain. Trimming took off 5 bases at V and 3 bases at J, with 17 bases between the two ends. The length of the CDR3 is 15 residues. Germline-derived CDR1 and CDR2 are LNHDA and SQIVND (reference sequence). In nucleotides, the CDR3 is TGTGCCAGTAGTCGAATGGGCCCAAATAGCTACGAGCAGTACTTC. The encoded protein is CASSRMGPNSYEQYF.

The genes are TRBV29-1 and TRBJ2-2; maybe TRBD1 (5 bases). V dropped 4 bases and J dropped 6 bases, with 6 bases sitting between them. Germline V CDR1 and CDR2: SQVTM, ANQGSEA. The CDR3 has 11 residues. CDR3 in amino acids: CSVGGAGELFF. CDR3 nucleotides: TGCAGCGTTGGGGGCGCCGGGGAGCTGTTTTTT.

This clone appeared a few times. The chain carries TRBV15 and TRBJ1-4, with 7 bases identical to TRBD1. Germline V gene data show CDR1 as LNHNV and CDR2 as YYDKDF (reference sequence). Trimming took 3 bases from V and 0 from J; bases not matched to a gene: 4. This CDR3 contains 16 residues. As DNA, the CDR3 is TGTGCCACCAGCAGGGGACAGTATGCAACTAATGAAAAACTGTTTTTT. Translated: CATSRGQYATNEKLFF. Full variable domain (outside the CDR3, taken from reference TRBV15 and TRBJ1-4): DAMVIQNPRYQVTQFGKPVTLSCSQTLNHNVMYWYQQKSSQAPKLLFHYYDKDFNNEADTPDNFQSRRPNTSFCFLDIRSPGLGDTAMYLCATSRGQYATNEKLFFGSGTQLSVL.

This chain links TRBV20-1 with TRBJ1-1; D not certain. In germline, CDR1 is DFQATT, CDR2 SNEGSKA (reference sequence). This CDR3 spans 11 amino acids. The V and J ends lost 5 bases and 9 bases respectively, with 13 bases between them. CDR3 nucleotide sequence: TGCAGTGCTCTCGCGACGGGAAAAGCTTTCTTT. This codes for CSALATGKAFF.